Listed below are T cell receptor beta chains from one sample, sequenced in a study of early T cells in non-severe SARS-CoV-2 infection. TCRdb re-called the 5' RACE reads through MiXCR, storing one row per CDR3 protein. The repertoire holds 65,000 to 85,000 distinct CDR3 sequences, around 13% seen once, with approximately 4.7% in the top ten. Sequencing used whole blood. These receptors were taken from an adult who was a healthcare worker with PCR-confirmed SARS-CoV-2 infection or an uninfected control (not recorded which). Each CDR3 is given with its conserved first and last residue. Each record gives: J gene, CDR3 length, clone size, D gene, V gene, CDR3 DNA, CDR3 protein. D genes are given only for firm matches. The size of a clone is reported for some rows only, either as once, few or many, or as a class for expanded clones.

j_call: TRBJ2-2
cdr3_length: 15
clone_size: few
d_call: .
v_call: TRBV11-3
cdr3_nt: TGTGCCAGCAGCTTAGGCGGGGTCTTCACCGGGGAGCTGTTTTTT
cdr3_aa: CASSLGGVFTGELFF

j_call: TRBJ2-3
cdr3_length: 16
clone_size: .
d_call: TRBD2
v_call: TRBV9
cdr3_nt: TGTGCCAGCAGCGTAGGGCTAGCGGGGGCGAGAGATACGCAGTATTTT
cdr3_aa: CASSVGLAGARDTQYF

j_call: TRBJ2-5
cdr3_length: 12
clone_size: .
d_call: .
v_call: TRBV29-1
cdr3_nt: TGCAGCGTTATCGGTCATCAAGAGATCCAGTACTTC
cdr3_aa: CSVIGHQEIQYF

j_call: TRBJ2-3
cdr3_length: 18
clone_size: many
d_call: TRBD2
v_call: TRBV20-1
cdr3_nt: TGCAGTGCCACCATTGACCAGGCAGCGGGGCTTAGAGGAGATACGCAGTATTTT
cdr3_aa: CSATIDQAAGLRGDTQYF

j_call: TRBJ1-1
cdr3_length: 15
clone_size: few
d_call: .
v_call: TRBV7-3
cdr3_nt: TGTGCCAGCAGAAAACCCCAGACTACGAACACTGAAGCTTTCTTT
cdr3_aa: CASRKPQTTNTEAFF

j_call: TRBJ2-5
cdr3_length: 15
clone_size: .
d_call: TRBD1
v_call: TRBV5-1
cdr3_nt: TGCGCCAGCAGCTTCCTTGGACAGGGGGGAGAGACCCAGTACTTC
cdr3_aa: CASSFLGQGGETQYF

j_call: TRBJ1-2
cdr3_length: 14
clone_size: few
d_call: .
v_call: TRBV10-3
cdr3_nt: TGTGCCATCAGTGAGTCAGCGGGGAACTATGGCTACACCTTC
cdr3_aa: CAISESAGNYGYTF

j_call: TRBJ2-7
cdr3_length: 9
clone_size: .
d_call: .
v_call: TRBV2
cdr3_nt: TGTGCCAGCGGGAACGAGCAGTACTTC
cdr3_aa: CASGNEQYF

j_call: TRBJ2-7
cdr3_length: 14
clone_size: .
d_call: TRBD1
v_call: TRBV3-1
cdr3_nt: TGTGCCAGCAGCCAAGGGACAGGGTCTCACGAGCAGTACTTC
cdr3_aa: CASSQGTGSHEQYF

j_call: TRBJ2-7
cdr3_length: 20
clone_size: few
d_call: TRBD1
v_call: TRBV4-2
cdr3_nt: TGTGCCAGCAGCCAAGATACAGGAGGACAGGGGGGCAGGGGGCCAGACGAGCAGTACTTC
cdr3_aa: CASSQDTGGQGGRGPDEQYF

j_call: TRBJ2-3
cdr3_length: 15
clone_size: few
d_call: .
v_call: TRBV19
cdr3_nt: TGTGCCAGTAGTATTTCCCCAGCTAGCACAGATACGCAGTATTTT
cdr3_aa: CASSISPASTDTQYF

j_call: TRBJ1-2
cdr3_length: 13
clone_size: many
d_call: TRBD1
v_call: TRBV10-2
cdr3_nt: TGCGCCAGCAAGAAACAGGGGTCCGGGGGCTACACCTTC
cdr3_aa: CASKKQGSGGYTF

j_call: TRBJ2-1
cdr3_length: 14
clone_size: .
d_call: .
v_call: TRBV12-3/TRBV12-4
cdr3_nt: TGTGCCAGCAGGCGCGGGACCAACTACAATGAGCAGTTCTTC
cdr3_aa: CASRRGTNYNEQFF

j_call: TRBJ2-5
cdr3_length: 13
clone_size: medium-sized
d_call: .
v_call: TRBV9
cdr3_nt: TGTGCCAGCAGCGCGGAGTTTAGAGAGACCCAGTACTTC
cdr3_aa: CASSAEFRETQYF

j_call: TRBJ1-1
cdr3_length: 14
clone_size: .
d_call: .
v_call: TRBV21-1
cdr3_nt: TGTGCCAGCCTACCCGCTCGGGGGAGCACTGAAGCTTTCTTT
cdr3_aa: CASLPARGSTEAFF

j_call: TRBJ2-7
cdr3_length: 13
clone_size: medium-sized
d_call: .
v_call: TRBV29-1
cdr3_nt: TGCAGCGTCGCGACAGTCCTCACCTACGAGCAGTACTTC
cdr3_aa: CSVATVLTYEQYF

j_call: TRBJ2-3
cdr3_length: 12
clone_size: few
d_call: .
v_call: TRBV5-4
cdr3_nt: TGTGCCAGCAGCTCTCTTTTGGATACGCAGTATTTT
cdr3_aa: CASSSLLDTQYF

j_call: TRBJ1-6
cdr3_length: 14
clone_size: many
d_call: TRBD1
v_call: TRBV12-3/TRBV12-4
cdr3_nt: TGTGCCAGCAAAACGAACAGGGGAAGGTCACCCCTCCACTTT
cdr3_aa: CASKTNRGRSPLHF

j_call: TRBJ1-5
cdr3_length: 15
clone_size: .
d_call: .
v_call: TRBV5-1
cdr3_nt: TGCGCCAGCAGCTTTGACAGCAATAGCAATCAGCCCCAGCATTTT
cdr3_aa: CASSFDSNSNQPQHF

j_call: TRBJ1-1
cdr3_length: 15
clone_size: .
d_call: .
v_call: TRBV4-1
cdr3_nt: TGCGCCAGCAGCCAAGAGGTAGGGGAGGGCACTGAAGCTTTCTTT
cdr3_aa: CASSQEVGEGTEAFF

j_call: TRBJ2-5
cdr3_length: 14
clone_size: many
d_call: TRBD2
v_call: TRBV3-1
cdr3_nt: TGTGCCAGCAGCCAACGGGGGGTACAAGAGACCCAGTACTTC
cdr3_aa: CASSQRGVQETQYF

j_call: TRBJ1-2
cdr3_length: 12
clone_size: .
d_call: .
v_call: TRBV20-1
cdr3_nt: TGCAGTGCCCCGGGGGATCCCCATGGCTACACCTTC
cdr3_aa: CSAPGDPHGYTF

j_call: TRBJ2-1
cdr3_length: 15
clone_size: few
d_call: TRBD2
v_call: TRBV6-5
cdr3_nt: TGTGCCAGCAGTACCCTAGCGGGGGGGCCGGGTGAGCAGTTCTTC
cdr3_aa: CASSTLAGGPGEQFF

j_call: TRBJ2-5
cdr3_length: 14
clone_size: many
d_call: .
v_call: TRBV29-1
cdr3_nt: TGCAGCGTTGAACCCAACAGGGACCAAGAGACCCAGTACTTC
cdr3_aa: CSVEPNRDQETQYF

j_call: TRBJ1-6
cdr3_length: 14
clone_size: .
d_call: .
v_call: TRBV15
cdr3_nt: TGTGCCACCAGCAGGGACAGTGGGGATTCACCCCTCCACTTT
cdr3_aa: CATSRDSGDSPLHF

j_call: TRBJ2-7
cdr3_length: 13
clone_size: .
d_call: .
v_call: TRBV5-1
cdr3_nt: TGCGCCACCCGGGACGCCTCCTCCTACGAGCAGTACTTC
cdr3_aa: CATRDASSYEQYF

j_call: TRBJ2-2
cdr3_length: 15
clone_size: many
d_call: TRBD1
v_call: TRBV7-8
cdr3_nt: TGTGCCAGCAGAGAGGGACAGAGGTCAACCGGGGAGCTGTTTTTT
cdr3_aa: CASREGQRSTGELFF

j_call: TRBJ1-1
cdr3_length: 14
clone_size: .
d_call: .
v_call: TRBV5-6
cdr3_nt: TGTGCCAGCAGCTTCGGGGGCTGGGGTACTGAAGCTTTCTTT
cdr3_aa: CASSFGGWGTEAFF

j_call: TRBJ2-1
cdr3_length: 15
clone_size: few
d_call: .
v_call: TRBV5-1
cdr3_nt: TGCGCCAGCAGCTTTCGAACGGGTTTGGTCAATGAGCAGTTCTTC
cdr3_aa: CASSFRTGLVNEQFF

j_call: TRBJ2-5
cdr3_length: 11
clone_size: .
d_call: .
v_call: TRBV12-5
cdr3_nt: TGTGCTAGTGGCTTCGGGGAGACCCAGTACTTC
cdr3_aa: CASGFGETQYF

j_call: TRBJ1-2
cdr3_length: 15
clone_size: few
d_call: TRBD1
v_call: TRBV5-6
cdr3_nt: TGTGCCAGCAGCTTGCTGGGACAGGGGACGTCTGGCTACACCTTC
cdr3_aa: CASSLLGQGTSGYTF

j_call: TRBJ2-2
cdr3_length: 16
clone_size: few
d_call: .
v_call: TRBV28
cdr3_nt: TGTGCCAGCAGCCCCAACGGGCAGTCGAACACCGGGGAGCTGTTTTTT
cdr3_aa: CASSPNGQSNTGELFF

j_call: TRBJ2-2
cdr3_length: 13
clone_size: few
d_call: .
v_call: TRBV9
cdr3_nt: TGTGCCAGCAGCGGGGCGAACACCGGGGAGCTGTTTTTT
cdr3_aa: CASSGANTGELFF

j_call: TRBJ2-3
cdr3_length: 12
clone_size: many
d_call: .
v_call: TRBV2
cdr3_nt: TGTGCCAGCAGTGTTGGCACAGATACGCAGTATTTT
cdr3_aa: CASSVGTDTQYF

j_call: TRBJ2-1
cdr3_length: 16
clone_size: .
d_call: .
v_call: TRBV12-5
cdr3_nt: TGTGCTAGTGGTTTGCCCCGACAGGACTCCTACAATGAGCAGTTCTTC
cdr3_aa: CASGLPRQDSYNEQFF

j_call: TRBJ2-2
cdr3_length: 16
clone_size: many
d_call: .
v_call: TRBV5-4
cdr3_nt: TGTGCCAGCAGCTTTGGTGGCCCACCCAACACCGGGGAGCTGTTTTTT
cdr3_aa: CASSFGGPPNTGELFF

j_call: TRBJ2-7
cdr3_length: 15
clone_size: .
d_call: TRBD1
v_call: TRBV5-1
cdr3_nt: TGCGCCAGCAGCTTGGATTCGAGACAGGGACACGAGCAGTACTTC
cdr3_aa: CASSLDSRQGHEQYF

j_call: TRBJ2-1
cdr3_length: 14
clone_size: many
d_call: .
v_call: TRBV4-1
cdr3_nt: TGCGCCAGCAGCCAAGACCCTCCCGGCAATGAGCAGTTCTTC
cdr3_aa: CASSQDPPGNEQFF

j_call: TRBJ2-5
cdr3_length: 14
clone_size: few
d_call: .
v_call: TRBV7-8
cdr3_nt: TGTGCCAGCAGCTTAGCGGAATTCCAAGAGACCCAGTACTTC
cdr3_aa: CASSLAEFQETQYF

j_call: TRBJ1-1
cdr3_length: 12
clone_size: few
d_call: .
v_call: TRBV20-1
cdr3_nt: TGCAGTGCCGAGAACCCAAACACTGAAGCTTTCTTT
cdr3_aa: CSAENPNTEAFF

j_call: TRBJ2-2
cdr3_length: 13
clone_size: .
d_call: TRBD2
v_call: TRBV2
cdr3_nt: TGTGCCAGTAGCGGGGGCCTCACCGGGGAGCTGTTTTTT
cdr3_aa: CASSGGLTGELFF

j_call: TRBJ1-2
cdr3_length: 15
clone_size: many
d_call: TRBD1
v_call: TRBV25-1
cdr3_nt: TGTGCCAGCAGCCGACAGGGATTGGTCGGCTATGGCTACACCTTC
cdr3_aa: CASSRQGLVGYGYTF

j_call: TRBJ2-1
cdr3_length: 15
clone_size: .
d_call: TRBD2
v_call: TRBV5-6
cdr3_nt: TGTGCCAGCAGCTACGGGAGGGCCTCCTACAATGAGCAGTTCTTC
cdr3_aa: CASSYGRASYNEQFF

j_call: TRBJ2-7
cdr3_length: 13
clone_size: .
d_call: .
v_call: TRBV24-1
cdr3_nt: TGTGCCACCAGAAGGGGAACGGGCTACGAGCAGTACTTC
cdr3_aa: CATRRGTGYEQYF

j_call: TRBJ2-7
cdr3_length: 13
clone_size: few
d_call: .
v_call: TRBV25-1
cdr3_nt: TGTGCCAGCTGCGGGACTGCCTGGTTTAGGCAGTACTTC
cdr3_aa: CASCGTAWFRQYF

j_call: TRBJ2-1
cdr3_length: 14
clone_size: few
d_call: .
v_call: TRBV11-1
cdr3_nt: TGTGCCAGCAGCTTAGCGGAAGAGACCAATGAGCAGTTCTTC
cdr3_aa: CASSLAEETNEQFF

j_call: TRBJ1-4
cdr3_length: 16
clone_size: .
d_call: TRBD1
v_call: TRBV5-1
cdr3_nt: TGCGCCAGCAGCCGGGACAGGCCCCCAACTAATGAAAAACTGTTTTTT
cdr3_aa: CASSRDRPPTNEKLFF

j_call: TRBJ2-3
cdr3_length: 16
clone_size: few
d_call: TRBD2
v_call: TRBV7-3
cdr3_nt: TGTGCCAGCAGCTTAATGGCGGGGGGCAGCACAGATACGCAGTATTTT
cdr3_aa: CASSLMAGGSTDTQYF

j_call: TRBJ1-1
cdr3_length: 15
clone_size: few
d_call: .
v_call: TRBV11-2
cdr3_nt: TGTGCCAGCAGCTTAGGCGCTGCGGTTAACACTGAAGCTTTCTTT
cdr3_aa: CASSLGAAVNTEAFF

j_call: TRBJ2-5
cdr3_length: 15
clone_size: .
d_call: TRBD1
v_call: TRBV6-2/TRBV6-3
cdr3_nt: TGTGCCAGCAGTTACCAGGGACAGGTTGTTGAGACCCAGTACTTC
cdr3_aa: CASSYQGQVVETQYF

j_call: TRBJ2-3
cdr3_length: 12
clone_size: many
d_call: .
v_call: TRBV29-1
cdr3_nt: TGCAGCGTTGGGACTATCACAGATACGCAGTATTTT
cdr3_aa: CSVGTITDTQYF

j_call: TRBJ2-1
cdr3_length: 14
clone_size: few
d_call: .
v_call: TRBV9
cdr3_nt: TGTGCCAGCAGTGGAGGCGGCTCCTACAATGAGCAGTTCTTC
cdr3_aa: CASSGGGSYNEQFF

j_call: TRBJ2-4
cdr3_length: 13
clone_size: .
d_call: .
v_call: TRBV30
cdr3_nt: TGTGCCTGGAGGGCAGATGCCAAAAACATTCAGTACTTC
cdr3_aa: CAWRADAKNIQYF

j_call: TRBJ2-2
cdr3_length: 13
clone_size: .
d_call: .
v_call: TRBV9
cdr3_nt: TGTGCCAGCAACAGGGTGGAGACCGGGGAGCTGTTTTTT
cdr3_aa: CASNRVETGELFF

j_call: TRBJ2-7
cdr3_length: 16
clone_size: .
d_call: TRBD2
v_call: TRBV18
cdr3_nt: TGTGCCAGCTCACCAGCGGCTAGCGGACCCAGTATGGTGCAGTACTTC
cdr3_aa: CASSPAASGPSMVQYF

j_call: TRBJ1-1
cdr3_length: 17
clone_size: few
d_call: .
v_call: TRBV5-1
cdr3_nt: TGCGCCAGCAGCTTGGGGAGGCAGGGCTTAATGAACACTGAAGCTTTCTTT
cdr3_aa: CASSLGRQGLMNTEAFF

j_call: TRBJ2-3
cdr3_length: 12
clone_size: .
d_call: .
v_call: TRBV29-1
cdr3_nt: TGCAGCGTGGGGGCGCCCCAAGATACGCAGTATTTT
cdr3_aa: CSVGAPQDTQYF

j_call: TRBJ2-2
cdr3_length: 16
clone_size: .
d_call: TRBD2
v_call: TRBV5-1
cdr3_nt: TGCGCCAGCAGCTTAAGGACTAGCGGGGACACCGGGGAGCTGTTTTTT
cdr3_aa: CASSLRTSGDTGELFF

j_call: TRBJ1-2
cdr3_length: 13
clone_size: many
d_call: .
v_call: TRBV4-1
cdr3_nt: TGCGCCAGCAGCCAAGAATGGAATTATGGCTACACCTTC
cdr3_aa: CASSQEWNYGYTF

j_call: TRBJ2-7
cdr3_length: 15
clone_size: .
d_call: TRBD2
v_call: TRBV6-6
cdr3_nt: TGTGCCAGCAGACATACTAGCGACAACTCCTACGAGCAGTACTTC
cdr3_aa: CASRHTSDNSYEQYF